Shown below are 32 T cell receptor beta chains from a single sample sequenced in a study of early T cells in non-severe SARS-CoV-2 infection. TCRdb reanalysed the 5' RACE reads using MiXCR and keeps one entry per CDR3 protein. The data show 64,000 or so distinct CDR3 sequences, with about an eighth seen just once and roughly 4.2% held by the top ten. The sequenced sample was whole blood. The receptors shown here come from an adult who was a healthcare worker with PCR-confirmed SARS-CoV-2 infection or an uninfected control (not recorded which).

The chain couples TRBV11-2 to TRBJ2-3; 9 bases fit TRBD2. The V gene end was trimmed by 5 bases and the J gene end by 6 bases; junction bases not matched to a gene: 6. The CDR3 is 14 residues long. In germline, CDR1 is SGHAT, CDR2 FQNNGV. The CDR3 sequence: CASSRGGAGDTQYF. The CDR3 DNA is TGTGCCAGCAGCCGCGGGGGGGCCGGGGATACGCAGTATTTT.

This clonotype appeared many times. CDR3 protein: CASLIGRGHGYTF. DNA for the CDR3: TGTGCCAGCTTAATAGGCAGGGGGCACGGCTACACCTTC. The chain recombines TRBV19 with TRBJ1-2; TRBD1 matches at 8 bases. V lost 9 bases to trimming and J lost 8 bases; unmatched junction nucleotides: 11. The CDR3 runs to 13 residues. Germline lookup yields CDR1 LNHDA and CDR2 SQIVND (reference sequence).

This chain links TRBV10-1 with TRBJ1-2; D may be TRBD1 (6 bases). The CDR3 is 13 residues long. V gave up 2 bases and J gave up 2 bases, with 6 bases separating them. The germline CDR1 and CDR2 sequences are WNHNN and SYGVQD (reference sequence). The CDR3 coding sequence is TGCGCCAGCAGTGAGCAGGGGAACTATGGCTACACCTTC. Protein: CASSEQGNYGYTF.

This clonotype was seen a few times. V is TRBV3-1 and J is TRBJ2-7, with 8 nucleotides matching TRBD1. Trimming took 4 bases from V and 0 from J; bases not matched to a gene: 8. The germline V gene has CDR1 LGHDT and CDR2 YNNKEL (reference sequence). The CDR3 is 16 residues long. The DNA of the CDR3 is TGTGCCAGCAGCCCTAGAACAGGGGGGTACTCCTACGAGCAGTACTTC. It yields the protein CASSPRTGGYSYEQYF.

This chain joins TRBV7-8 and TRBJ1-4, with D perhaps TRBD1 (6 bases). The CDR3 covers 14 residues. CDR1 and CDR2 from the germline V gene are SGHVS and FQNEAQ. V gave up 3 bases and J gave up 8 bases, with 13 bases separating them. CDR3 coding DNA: TGTGCCAGCAGCTTTTGGAGCCAGGGGGAAAAACTGTTTTTT. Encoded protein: CASSFWSQGEKLFF.

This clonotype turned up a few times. DNA of the CDR3: TGCAGTGCTAGCTCGAGGACGGAGAGCACAGATACGCAGTATTTT. It encodes CSASSRTESTDTQYF. This chain connects TRBV20-1 to TRBJ2-3, with D uncertain. This CDR3 has 15 residues. The V end lost 3 bases, the J end lost 0 bases, and 13 bases lay between the germline ends. Germline CDR1 is DFQATT and CDR2 is SNEGSKA (reference sequence).

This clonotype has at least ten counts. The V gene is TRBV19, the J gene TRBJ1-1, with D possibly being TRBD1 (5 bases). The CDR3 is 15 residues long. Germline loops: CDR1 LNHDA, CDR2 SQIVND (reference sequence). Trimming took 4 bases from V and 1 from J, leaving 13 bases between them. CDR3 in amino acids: CASSTRDGPNTEAFF. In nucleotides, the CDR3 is TGTGCCAGTAGTACCCGGGACGGCCCGAACACTGAAGCTTTCTTT.

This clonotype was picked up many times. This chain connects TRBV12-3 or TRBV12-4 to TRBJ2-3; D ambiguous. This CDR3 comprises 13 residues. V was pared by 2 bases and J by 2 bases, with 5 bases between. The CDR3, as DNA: TGTGCCAGCAGTTTATCATCCACAGATACGCAGTATTTT. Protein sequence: CASSLSSTDTQYF.

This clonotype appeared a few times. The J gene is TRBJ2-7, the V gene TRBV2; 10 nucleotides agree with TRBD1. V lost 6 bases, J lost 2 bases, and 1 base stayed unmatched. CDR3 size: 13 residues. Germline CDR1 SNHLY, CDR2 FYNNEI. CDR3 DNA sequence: TGTGCCAGCAGGGGACAGGGGCCCTACGAGCAGTACTTC. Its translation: CASRGQGPYEQYF.

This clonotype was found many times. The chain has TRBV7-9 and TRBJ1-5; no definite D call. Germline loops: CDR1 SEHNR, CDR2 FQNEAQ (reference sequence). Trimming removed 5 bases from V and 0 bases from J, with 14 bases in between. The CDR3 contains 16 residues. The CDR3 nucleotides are TGTGCCAGCAGCACCACTGGAACGAATAGCAATCAGCCCCAGCATTTT. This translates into CASSTTGTNSNQPQHF.

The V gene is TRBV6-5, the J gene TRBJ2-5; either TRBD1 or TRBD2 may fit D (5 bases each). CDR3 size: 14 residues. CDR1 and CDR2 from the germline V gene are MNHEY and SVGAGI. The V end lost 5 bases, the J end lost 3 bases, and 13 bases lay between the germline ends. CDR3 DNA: TGTGCCAGCAGTGGCCCGGGGCTCAAAGAGACCCAGTACTTC. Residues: CASSGPGLKETQYF.

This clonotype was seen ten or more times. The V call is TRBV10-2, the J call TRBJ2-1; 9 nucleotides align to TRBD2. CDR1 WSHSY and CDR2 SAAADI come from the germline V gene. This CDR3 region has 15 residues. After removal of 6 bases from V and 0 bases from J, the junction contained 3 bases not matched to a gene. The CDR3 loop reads CASSLAGSSYNEQFF. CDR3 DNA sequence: TGCGCCAGCAGCCTAGCGGGAAGCTCCTACAATGAGCAGTTCTTC.

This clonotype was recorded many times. CDR3 loop: CASSGGLAGDYEQYF. CDR3 sequence (DNA): TGTGCCAGCTCAGGGGGACTAGCGGGGGACTACGAGCAGTACTTC. The V gene is TRBV18, the J gene TRBJ2-7, with TRBD2 identical over 14 bases. Trimming took 5 bases from V and 3 from J; bases not matched to a gene: 3. Germline lookup yields CDR1 KGHSH and CDR2 LQKENI. The CDR3 runs to 15 residues.

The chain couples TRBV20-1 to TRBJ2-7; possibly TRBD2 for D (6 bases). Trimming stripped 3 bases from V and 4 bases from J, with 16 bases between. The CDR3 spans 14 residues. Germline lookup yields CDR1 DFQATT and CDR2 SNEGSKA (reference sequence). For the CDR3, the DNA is TGCAGTGCTAGCCCCCCGGGGGTTGGATACGAGCAGTACTTC. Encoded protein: CSASPPGVGYEQYF.

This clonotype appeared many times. DNA for the CDR3: TGCGCCAGCAGCTTCGACGGGGGTGGAAACAATGAGCAGTTCTTC. This encodes CASSFDGGGNNEQFF. The chain uses TRBV5-1 and TRBJ2-1; TRBD2 is a possible D gene (6 bases). This CDR3 comprises 15 residues. The germline V gene encodes CDR1 SGHRS and CDR2 YFSETQ. Trimming took 2 bases from V and 5 from J, leaving 14 bases between them.

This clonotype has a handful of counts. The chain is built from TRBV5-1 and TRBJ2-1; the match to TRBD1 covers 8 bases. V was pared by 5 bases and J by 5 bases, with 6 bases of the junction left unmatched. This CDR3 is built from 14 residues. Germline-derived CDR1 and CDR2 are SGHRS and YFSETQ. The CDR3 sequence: CASRRQGNDNEQFF. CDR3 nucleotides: TGCGCCAGCAGAAGACAGGGGAACGACAATGAGCAGTTCTTC.

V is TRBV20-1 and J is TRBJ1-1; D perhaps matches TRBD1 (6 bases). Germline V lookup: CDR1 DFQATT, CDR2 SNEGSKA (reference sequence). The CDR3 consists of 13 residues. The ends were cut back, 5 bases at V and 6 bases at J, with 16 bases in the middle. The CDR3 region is CSAFRGGKAEAFF. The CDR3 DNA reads TGCAGTGCTTTCAGGGGTGGGAAGGCTGAAGCTTTCTTT.

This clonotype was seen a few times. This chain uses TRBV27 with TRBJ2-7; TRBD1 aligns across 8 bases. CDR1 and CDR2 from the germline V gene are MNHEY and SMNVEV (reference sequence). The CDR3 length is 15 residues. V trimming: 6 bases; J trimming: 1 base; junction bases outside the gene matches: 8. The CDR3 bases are TGTGCCAGCAGCCCCTGGGACAGGAGTTCCTACGAGCAGTACTTC. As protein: CASSPWDRSSYEQYF.

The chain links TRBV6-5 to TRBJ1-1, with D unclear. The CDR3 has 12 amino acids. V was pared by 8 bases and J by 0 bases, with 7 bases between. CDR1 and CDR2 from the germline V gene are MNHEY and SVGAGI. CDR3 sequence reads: CASLSVNTEAFF. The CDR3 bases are TGTGCCAGCCTCTCAGTGAACACTGAAGCTTTCTTT.

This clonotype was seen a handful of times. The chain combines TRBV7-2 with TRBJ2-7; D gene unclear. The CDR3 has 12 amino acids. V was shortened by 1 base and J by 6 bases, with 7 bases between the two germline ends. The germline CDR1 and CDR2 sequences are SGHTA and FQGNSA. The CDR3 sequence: CASSLVFSEQYF. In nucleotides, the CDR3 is TGTGCCAGCAGCTTAGTCTTCAGCGAGCAGTACTTC.

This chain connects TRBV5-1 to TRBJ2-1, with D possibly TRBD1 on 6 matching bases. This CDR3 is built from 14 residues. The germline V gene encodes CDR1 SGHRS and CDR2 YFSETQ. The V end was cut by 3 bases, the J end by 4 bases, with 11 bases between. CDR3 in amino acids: CASSSGTPYNEQFF. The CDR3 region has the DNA TGCGCCAGCAGCTCCGGGACACCTTACAATGAGCAGTTCTTC.

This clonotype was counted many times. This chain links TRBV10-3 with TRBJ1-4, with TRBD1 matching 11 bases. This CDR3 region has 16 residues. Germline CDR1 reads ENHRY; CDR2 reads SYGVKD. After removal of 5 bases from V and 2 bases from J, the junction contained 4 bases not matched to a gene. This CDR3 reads CAISPGTGGTNEKLFF. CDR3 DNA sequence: TGTGCCATCAGTCCCGGGACAGGGGGGACTAATGAAAAACTGTTTTTT.

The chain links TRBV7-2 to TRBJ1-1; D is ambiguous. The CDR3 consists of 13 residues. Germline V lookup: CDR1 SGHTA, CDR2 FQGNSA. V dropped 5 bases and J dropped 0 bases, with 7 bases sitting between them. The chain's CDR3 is CASSADLNTEAFF. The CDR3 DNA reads TGTGCCAGCAGCGCGGACTTGAACACTGAAGCTTTCTTT.

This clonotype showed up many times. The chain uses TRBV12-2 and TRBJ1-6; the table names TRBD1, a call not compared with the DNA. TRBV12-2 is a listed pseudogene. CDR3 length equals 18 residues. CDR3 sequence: CASRTRDRQSSYNSPLHF. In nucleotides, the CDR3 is TGTGCAAGTCGCACCCGGGACAGACAAAGCTCCTATAATTCACCCCTCCACTTT.

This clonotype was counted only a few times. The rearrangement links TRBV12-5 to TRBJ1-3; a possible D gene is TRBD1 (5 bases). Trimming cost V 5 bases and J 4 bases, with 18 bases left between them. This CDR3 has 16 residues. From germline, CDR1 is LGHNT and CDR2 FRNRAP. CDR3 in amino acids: CASGRPQGAGGNTIYF. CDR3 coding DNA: TGTGCTAGTGGTCGGCCCCAGGGTGCGGGAGGAAACACCATATATTTT.

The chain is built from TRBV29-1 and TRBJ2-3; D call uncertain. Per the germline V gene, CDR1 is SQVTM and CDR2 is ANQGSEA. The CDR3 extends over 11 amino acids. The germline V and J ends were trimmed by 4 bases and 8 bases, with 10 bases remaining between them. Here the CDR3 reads CSVGADRTQYF. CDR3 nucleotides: TGCAGCGTTGGAGCTGATCGTACGCAGTATTTT.

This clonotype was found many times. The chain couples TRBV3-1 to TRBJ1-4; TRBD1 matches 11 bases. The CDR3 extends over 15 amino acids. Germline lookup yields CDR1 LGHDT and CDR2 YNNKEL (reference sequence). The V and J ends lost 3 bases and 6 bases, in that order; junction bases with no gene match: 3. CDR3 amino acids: CASSQTDRGHEKLFF. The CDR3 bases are TGTGCCAGCAGCCAGACGGACAGGGGGCATGAAAAACTGTTTTTT.

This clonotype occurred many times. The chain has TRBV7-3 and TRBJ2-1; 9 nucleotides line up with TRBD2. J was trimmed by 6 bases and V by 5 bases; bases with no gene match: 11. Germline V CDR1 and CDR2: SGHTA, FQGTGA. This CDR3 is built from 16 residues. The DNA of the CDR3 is TGTGCCAGCAGCCCACGACTAGCGGAGACTCTCAATGAGCAGTTCTTC. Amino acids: CASSPRLAETLNEQFF.

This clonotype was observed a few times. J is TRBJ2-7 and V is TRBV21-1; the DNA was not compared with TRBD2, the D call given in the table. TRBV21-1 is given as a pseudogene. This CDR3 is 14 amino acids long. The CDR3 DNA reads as TGTGCCACCCTGGCCCCAACTAGCGGTTCCCCGGGGCGCTTC. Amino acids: CATLAPTSGSPGRF.

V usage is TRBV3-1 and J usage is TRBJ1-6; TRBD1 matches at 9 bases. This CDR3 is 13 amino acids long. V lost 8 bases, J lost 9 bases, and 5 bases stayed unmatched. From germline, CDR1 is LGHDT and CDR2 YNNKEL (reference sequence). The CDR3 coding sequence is TGTGCCAGCGGATTACAGGGGGCTTCACCCCTCCACTTT. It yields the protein CASGLQGASPLHF.

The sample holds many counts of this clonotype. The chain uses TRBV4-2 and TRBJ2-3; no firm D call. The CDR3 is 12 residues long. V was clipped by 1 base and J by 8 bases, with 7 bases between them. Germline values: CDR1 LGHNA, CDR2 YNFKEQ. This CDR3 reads CASSQGEGTQYF. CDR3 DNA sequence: TGTGCCAGCAGCCAAGGTGAAGGTACGCAGTATTTT.

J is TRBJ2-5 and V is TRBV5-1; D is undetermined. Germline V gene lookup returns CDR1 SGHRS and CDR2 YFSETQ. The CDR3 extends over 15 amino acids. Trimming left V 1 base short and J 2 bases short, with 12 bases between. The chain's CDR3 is CASSLSRRIQETQYF. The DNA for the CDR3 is TGCGCCAGCAGCTTGTCTCGCCGGATACAAGAGACCCAGTACTTC.